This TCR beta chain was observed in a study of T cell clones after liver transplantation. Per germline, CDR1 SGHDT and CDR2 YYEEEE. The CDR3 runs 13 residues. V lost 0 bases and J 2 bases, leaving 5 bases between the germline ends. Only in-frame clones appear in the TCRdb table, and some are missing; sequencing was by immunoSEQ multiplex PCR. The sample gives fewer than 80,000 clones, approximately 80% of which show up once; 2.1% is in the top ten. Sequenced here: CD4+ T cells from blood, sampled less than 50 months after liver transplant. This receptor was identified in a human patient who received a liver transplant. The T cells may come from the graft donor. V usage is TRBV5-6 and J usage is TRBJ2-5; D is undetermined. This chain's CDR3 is CASSLDRQETQYF. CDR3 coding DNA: TGTGCCAGCAGCTTGGACAGACAAGAGACCCAGTACTTC. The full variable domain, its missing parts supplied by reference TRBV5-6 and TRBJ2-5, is DAGVTQSPTHLIKTRGQQVTLRCSPKSGHDTVSWYQQALGQGPQFIFQYYEEEERQRGNFPDRFSGHQFPNYSSELNVNALLLGDSALYLCASSLDRQETQYFGPGTRLLVL.